The 2 T cell receptor beta chains given below trace back to one sample, sequenced in a study of blood T cell repertoires in COVID-19. Some clones are missing from TCRdb's copy, which holds only in-frame ones; the method was immunoSEQ multiplex PCR. This sample has about 90,000 clones, with approximately 80% found just once. The sample consisted of peripheral blood. These TCRs come from a woman in her seventies with acute or convalescent COVID-19.

V and J are TRBV24-1 and TRBJ2-2; tentatively, D is TRBD2 (5 bases). The CDR3 sequence is 18 residues long. Germline loops: CDR1 KGHDR, CDR2 SFDVKD. V was clipped by 1 base and J by 0 bases, with 14 bases between them. The CDR3 is CATSDLGGLGSNTGELFF. CDR3 DNA sequence: TGTGCCACCAGTGATTTAGGCGGGCTAGGATCGAACACCGGGGAGCTGTTTTTT.

CDR3 in DNA: TGCAGCGTTGATGGACAGGGAGGCTACGAGCAGTACTTC. It codes for CSVDGQGGYEQYF. The chain joins TRBV29-1 to TRBJ2-7, with 8 bases matching TRBD1. The length of the CDR3 is 13 residues. V gave up 3 bases and J gave up 3 bases; unmatched junction bases: 4. Germline lookup yields CDR1 SQVTM and CDR2 ANQGSEA.